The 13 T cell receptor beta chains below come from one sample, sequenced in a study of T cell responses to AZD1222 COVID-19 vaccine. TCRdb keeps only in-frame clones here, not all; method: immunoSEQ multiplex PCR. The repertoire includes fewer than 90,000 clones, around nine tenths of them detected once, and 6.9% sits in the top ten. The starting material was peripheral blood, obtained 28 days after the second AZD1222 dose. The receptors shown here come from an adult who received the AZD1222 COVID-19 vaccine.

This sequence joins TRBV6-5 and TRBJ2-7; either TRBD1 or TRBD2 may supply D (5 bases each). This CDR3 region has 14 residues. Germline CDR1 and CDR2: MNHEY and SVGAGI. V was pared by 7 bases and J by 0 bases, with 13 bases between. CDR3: CASKRGELSYEQYF. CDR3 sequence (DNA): TGTGCCAGCAAAAGGGGAGAGCTCTCCTACGAGCAGTACTTC.

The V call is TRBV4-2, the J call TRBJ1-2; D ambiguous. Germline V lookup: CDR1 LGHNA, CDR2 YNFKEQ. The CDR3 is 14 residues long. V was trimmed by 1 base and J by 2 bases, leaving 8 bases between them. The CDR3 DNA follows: TGTGCCAGCAGCCAAGTCTCGGGCAACTATGGCTACACCTTC. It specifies CASSQVSGNYGYTF.

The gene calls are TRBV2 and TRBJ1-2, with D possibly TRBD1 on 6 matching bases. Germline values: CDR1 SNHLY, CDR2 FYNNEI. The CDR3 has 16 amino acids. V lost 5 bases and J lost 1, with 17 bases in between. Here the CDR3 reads CASSKIRGGGNYGYTF. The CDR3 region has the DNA TGTGCCAGCAGTAAAATTCGAGGGGGAGGTAACTATGGCTACACCTTC.

The CDR3 spells CASSFDTNEKLFF. The CDR3 nucleotides are TGTGCCAGCAGCTTTGATACCAATGAAAAACTGTTTTTT. The rearrangement links TRBV7-8 to TRBJ1-4; no definite D call. Germline V gives CDR1 SGHVS, CDR2 FQNEAQ. V lost 3 bases, J lost 5 bases, and 7 bases lay in between. This CDR3 is built from 13 residues.

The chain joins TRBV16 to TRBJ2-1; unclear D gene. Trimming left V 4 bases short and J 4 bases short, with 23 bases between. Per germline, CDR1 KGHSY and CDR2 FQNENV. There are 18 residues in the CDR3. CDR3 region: CASSPTPRLGLGYNEQFF. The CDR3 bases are TGTGCCAGCAGCCCTACCCCCAGACTCGGGCTGGGGTACAATGAGCAGTTCTTC.

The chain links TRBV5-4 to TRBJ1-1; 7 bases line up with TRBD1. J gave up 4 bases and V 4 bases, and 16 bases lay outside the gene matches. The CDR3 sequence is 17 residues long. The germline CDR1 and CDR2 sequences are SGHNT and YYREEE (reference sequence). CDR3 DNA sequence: TGTGCCAGCAGCCTCCGGGACAGTCCTGTGAGTGGCACTGAAGCTTTCTTT. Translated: CASSLRDSPVSGTEAFF.

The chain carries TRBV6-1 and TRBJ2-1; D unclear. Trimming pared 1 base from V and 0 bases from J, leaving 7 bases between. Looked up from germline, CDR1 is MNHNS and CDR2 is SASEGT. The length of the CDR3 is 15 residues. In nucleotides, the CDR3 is TGTGCCAGCAGTGAAGTGAGGAGCTCCTACAATGAGCAGTTCTTC. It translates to CASSEVRSSYNEQFF.

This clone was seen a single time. CDR3 residues: CASSWLGNEQYF. DNA of the CDR3: TGTGCCAGCAGTTGGTTAGGGAACGAGCAGTACTTC. V is TRBV27 and J is TRBJ2-7; D unresolved. Germline V gene data show CDR1 as MNHEY and CDR2 as SMNVEV (reference sequence). There are 12 residues in the CDR3. V dropped 4 bases and J dropped 5 bases, with 9 bases sitting between them.

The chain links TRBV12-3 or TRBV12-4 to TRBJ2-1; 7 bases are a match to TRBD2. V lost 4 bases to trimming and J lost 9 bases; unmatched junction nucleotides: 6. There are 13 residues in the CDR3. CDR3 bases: TGTGCCAGCAGTTCGACGACTAGCAGTGAGCAGTTCTTC. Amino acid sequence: CASSSTTSSEQFF.

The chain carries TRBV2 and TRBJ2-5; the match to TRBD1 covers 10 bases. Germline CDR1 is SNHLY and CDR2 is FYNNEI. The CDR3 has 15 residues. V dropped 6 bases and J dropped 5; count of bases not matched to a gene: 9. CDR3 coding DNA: TGTGCCAGCAGGAGAGGGACAGGGGTGTTGGAGACCCAGTACTTC. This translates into CASRRGTGVLETQYF. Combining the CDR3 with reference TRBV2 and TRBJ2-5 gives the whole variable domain EPEVTQTPSHQVTQMGQEVILRCVPISNHLYFYWYRQILGQKVEFLVSFYNNEISEKSEIFDDQFSVERPDGSNFTLKIRSTKLEDSAMYFCASRRGTGVLETQYFGPGTRLLVL.

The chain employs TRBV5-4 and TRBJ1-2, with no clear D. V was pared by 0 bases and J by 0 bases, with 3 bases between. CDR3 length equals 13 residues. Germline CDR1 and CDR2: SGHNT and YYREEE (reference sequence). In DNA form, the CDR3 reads TGTGCCAGCAGCTTGGCCTCTAACTATGGCTACACCTTC. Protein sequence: CASSLASNYGYTF.

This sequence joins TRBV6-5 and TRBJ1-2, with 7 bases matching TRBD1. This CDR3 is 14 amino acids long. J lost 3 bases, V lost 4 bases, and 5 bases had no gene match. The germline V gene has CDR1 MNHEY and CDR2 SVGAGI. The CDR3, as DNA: TGTGCCAGCAGTTTAGGACAGGCGCACTATGGCTACACCTTC. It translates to CASSLGQAHYGYTF.

The CDR3, as DNA: TGTGCCAGCAGTTTAAGGGCCCCCACTAGCACAGATACGCAGTATTTT. This translates into CASSLRAPTSTDTQYF. The chain joins TRBV7-8 to TRBJ2-3, with D unresolved. Germline V gene data show CDR1 as SGHVS and CDR2 as FQNEAQ. The CDR3 has 16 amino acids. V shed 6 bases and J shed 0 bases, with 16 bases lying between them.